These 27 T cell receptor beta chains share one sample of origin, sequenced in a study of shared clonotypes between healthy human individuals. Data came from immunoSEQ multiplex PCR; TCRdb stores just in-frame clones and leaves some out. The repertoire includes roughly 2,300,000 clones, around 93% of them detected once, and 0.3% to 0.4% sits in the top ten. Source material: naive CD4+ T cells from PBMCs. The subset denotes: CD45RA+ positively selected. The receptors shown here come from a man aged 18 to 29 in good health. Some clones in this sample may be carry-over from other donors' samples.

This chain uses TRBV4-2 with TRBJ1-2; no clear D. Trimming took 4 bases from V and 5 from J, leaving 11 bases between them. Germline V gives CDR1 LGHNA, CDR2 YNFKEQ. The CDR3 is made up of 13 amino acids. CDR3 amino acids: CASSPERDYGYTF. CDR3 in DNA: TGTGCCAGCAGCCCGGAGAGAGATTATGGCTACACCTTC.

The chain joins TRBV5-6 to TRBJ2-1, with D possibly TRBD2 on 6 matching bases. The CDR3 spans 14 residues. The V gene lost 5 bases and the J gene lost 1 base, with 10 bases spanning the gap. CDR1 and CDR2 (germline): SGHDT, YYEEEE. In nucleotides, the CDR3 is TGTGCCAGCAGGATAGCGGATTCCTACAATGAGCAGTTCTTC. It encodes CASRIADSYNEQFF. Variable domain in full (rest from reference TRBV5-6 and TRBJ2-1): DAGVTQSPTHLIKTRGQQVTLRCSPKSGHDTVSWYQQALGQGPQFIFQYYEEEERQRGNFPDRFSGHQFPNYSSELNVNALLLGDSALYLCASRIADSYNEQFFGPGTRLTVL.

The chain combines TRBV7-2 with TRBJ2-1; D is ambiguous. The ends were cut back, 2 bases at V and 7 bases at J, with 12 bases in the middle. Germline CDR1 is SGHTA and CDR2 is FQGNSA. The CDR3 is 14 amino acids. CDR3 loop: CASSLIGQINEQFF. CDR3 DNA: TGTGCCAGCAGCTTAATCGGGCAGATAAATGAGCAGTTCTTC.

V is TRBV28 and J is TRBJ2-3; no clear D gene. This CDR3 contains 12 residues. V gave up 5 bases and J gave up 6 bases, with 9 bases separating them. The germline V gene has CDR1 MDHEN and CDR2 SYDVKM. This CDR3 reads CASSPLVDTQYF. Here the CDR3 DNA reads TGTGCCAGCAGTCCCCTAGTGGATACGCAGTATTTT.

This rearrangement joins TRBV9 to TRBJ1-5, with a possible D match to TRBD1 (5 bases). With 0 bases removed from V and 6 bases from J, the gap between germline ends came to 13 bases. The germline V gene has CDR1 SGDLS and CDR2 YYNGEE. This CDR3 has 15 residues. In DNA form, the CDR3 reads TGTGCCAGCAGCGTAGAAGGAGGGGTCGGTCAGCCCCAGCATTTT. Protein product: CASSVEGGVGQPQHF.

The rearrangement links TRBV11-1 to TRBJ2-1; a weak D match, TRBD2 (6 bases). CDR1 and CDR2 from the germline V gene are SGHAT and FQDESV (reference sequence). The CDR3 runs 15 residues. Trimming took 6 bases from V and 7 from J, leaving 19 bases between them. CDR3 bases: TGTGCCAGCAGGCCTCATTCCGGGGGTTTTAATGAGCAGTTCTTC. This gives the protein CASRPHSGGFNEQFF.

As regards this clone: This sample includes further DNA sequences coding for the same CDR3. The chain uses TRBV9 and TRBJ2-3; 14 bases fit TRBD2. The CDR3 extends over 17 amino acids. Germline CDR1 and CDR2: SGDLS and YYNGEE. V dropped 2 bases and J dropped 6; count of bases not matched to a gene: 8. The CDR3 spells CASSVGLAGGPTDTQYF. CDR3 nucleotide sequence: TGTGCCAGCAGCGTCGGACTAGCGGGAGGCCCCACGGATACGCAGTATTTT.

The chain's CDR3 is CASSLTGDANYGYTF. CDR3 sequence (DNA): TGTGCCAGCAGCCTAACAGGGGACGCTAACTATGGCTACACCTTC. V and J are TRBV9 and TRBJ1-2, with 7 bases identical to TRBD1. Germline trimming cut 4 bases from V and 0 bases from J; bases unmatched to any gene: 6. The CDR3 spans 15 residues. Germline V lookup: CDR1 SGDLS, CDR2 YYNGEE.

V gene TRBV9 combines with J gene TRBJ1-3; a possible D gene is TRBD1 (5 bases). The CDR3 consists of 16 residues. The germline gives CDR1 SGDLS, CDR2 YYNGEE. V was shortened by 3 bases and J by 4 bases, with 17 bases between the two germline ends. For the CDR3, the DNA is TGTGCCAGCAGCGAGACGTGGGGCGCGAAAGGAAACACCATATATTTT. Its translation: CASSETWGAKGNTIYF.

The chain employs TRBV5-1 and TRBJ2-2; 8 bases line up with TRBD2. CDR1 and CDR2 (germline): SGHRS, YFSETQ. V lost 0 bases and J lost 7; bases outside the gene matches: 5. CDR3 length: 15 amino acids. The DNA for the CDR3 is TGCGCCAGCAGCTTGGCAGCGGGAGTCAGCGGGGAGCTGTTTTTT. Amino acid sequence: CASSLAAGVSGELFF.

The chain employs TRBV30 and TRBJ1-1; weak D call: TRBD1 (6 bases). CDR1 is GTSNPN, CDR2 SVGIG, per germline (reference sequence). The V end lost 1 base, the J end lost 3 bases, and 24 bases lay between the germline ends. This CDR3 comprises 18 residues. The CDR3 here is CAWSAFLPAGARDTEAFF. CDR3 coding DNA: TGTGCCTGGAGTGCCTTCCTTCCCGCAGGGGCGCGGGACACTGAAGCTTTCTTT. Variable domain in full (rest from reference TRBV30 and TRBJ1-1): SQTIHQWPATLVQPVGSPLSLECTVEGTSNPNLYWYRQAAGRGLQLLFYSVGIGQISSEVPQNLSASRPQDRQFILSSKKLLLSDSGFYLCAWSAFLPAGARDTEAFFGQGTRLTVV.

This chain links TRBV5-1 with TRBJ1-4; tentatively, D is TRBD1 (6 bases). This CDR3 region has 14 residues. Trimming stripped 0 bases from V and 11 bases from J, with 14 bases between. Germline lookup yields CDR1 SGHRS and CDR2 YFSETQ. As DNA, the CDR3 is TGCGCCAGCAGCTTGGAAGTTCTGGGGGCCAAACTGTTTTTT. This gives the protein CASSLEVLGAKLFF.

The chain recombines TRBV9 with TRBJ2-7; 7 nucleotides agree with TRBD2. Germline-derived CDR1 and CDR2 are SGDLS and YYNGEE. The V segment lost 2 bases and the J segment 3 bases; nucleotides outside the gene matches: 8. The CDR3 is made up of 15 amino acids. The CDR3: CASSVSTSAIYEQYF. CDR3 bases: TGTGCCAGCAGCGTTTCTACTAGCGCTATCTACGAGCAGTACTTC.

The table lists this clone with a count of one. This chain uses TRBV28 with TRBJ1-5; 8 bases map to TRBD1. Trimming took 7 bases from V and 2 from J; bases not matched to a gene: 22. The CDR3 runs to 20 residues. Germline CDR1 is MDHEN and CDR2 is SYDVKM. The CDR3 DNA reads as TGTGCCAGCAAACCCCTACTTTGGGACTATACACAGGGGGGCAATCAGCCCCAGCATTTT. This encodes CASKPLLWDYTQGGNQPQHF.

A word on this clone: Within the sample, other DNA sequences also encode this same CDR3. The rearrangement joins TRBV6-6 to TRBJ2-7; a possible D gene is TRBD2 (5 bases). Between the trimmed V and J ends, which lost 2 bases and 4 bases, there was a span of 6 bases. The CDR3 has 12 amino acids. Per germline, CDR1 MNHNY and CDR2 SVGAGI (reference sequence). This CDR3 is CASSYAGYEQYF. The CDR3 bases are TGTGCCAGCAGTTACGCGGGTTACGAGCAGTACTTC.

The chain recombines TRBV30 with TRBJ2-5, with 15 bases fitting TRBD2. The germline V gene has CDR1 GTSNPN and CDR2 SVGIG (reference sequence). Losses at the gene ends were 3 bases for V and 5 bases for J; bases not matched to a gene: 10. This CDR3 region has 17 residues. CDR3 sequence: CAWRAWTSGRAWETQYF. CDR3 DNA: TGTGCCTGGAGAGCCTGGACTAGCGGGAGGGCCTGGGAGACCCAGTACTTC.

The J gene is TRBJ1-4, the V gene TRBV29-1; the D gene is possibly TRBD1 (6 bases). CDR1 and CDR2 from the germline V gene are SQVTM and ANQGSEA. Trimming took off 6 bases at V and 13 bases at J, with 24 bases between the two ends. The CDR3 consists of 14 residues. The CDR3 nucleotides are TGCAGCGTCGCCCCCAGGACAGTTCACCTTGGACTGTTTTTT. Its protein product is CSVAPRTVHLGLFF. The full variable domain, in which reference TRBV29-1 and TRBJ1-4 provide the parts outside the CDR3, is SAVISQKPSRDICQRGTSLTIQCQVDSQVTMMFWYRQQPGQSLTLIATANQGSEATYESGFVIDKFPISRPNLTFSTLTVSNMSPEDSSIYLCSVAPRTVHLGLFFGSGTQLSVL.

Concerning this clone: Additional DNA sequences in this sample encode the identical CDR3. This rearrangement joins TRBV2 to TRBJ2-5; D is unclear. Germline CDR1 and CDR2: SNHLY and FYNNEI. V was trimmed by 2 bases and J by 1 base, leaving 8 bases between them. The CDR3 sequence is 14 residues long. The CDR3 sequence: CASSESRSQETQYF. The CDR3 bases are TGTGCCAGCAGTGAAAGCCGATCCCAAGAGACCCAGTACTTC.

This clone is a singleton in its sample. Other DNA sequences in the same sample also yield this CDR3. This chain links TRBV6-6 with TRBJ1-5, with D unresolved. Germline CDR1 reads MNHNY; CDR2 reads SVGAGI (reference sequence). This CDR3 region has 12 residues. V dropped 2 bases and J dropped 4 bases, with 3 bases sitting between them. This chain's CDR3 is CASSYGNQPQHF. DNA of the CDR3: TGTGCCAGCAGTTACGGGAATCAGCCCCAGCATTTT.

The J gene is TRBJ2-7, the V gene TRBV5-1; 10 positions match TRBD1. J was trimmed by 7 bases and V by 1 base; bases with no gene match: 8. Per germline, CDR1 SGHRS and CDR2 YFSETQ. The CDR3 covers 15 residues. The CDR3 region has the DNA TGCGCCAGCAGCTTGTCGGGACAGGGGTTGGGAGAGCAGTACTTC. Translating it yields CASSLSGQGLGEQYF.

In DNA, the CDR3 is TGTGCCAGCAGTGGCACCCTTCTTAATCCTAATGAAAAACTGTTTTTT. Translating gives CASSGTLLNPNEKLFF. The chain has TRBV27 and TRBJ1-4; D gene ambiguous. Germline-derived CDR1 and CDR2 are MNHEY and SMNVEV (reference sequence). CDR3 length: 16 residues. Trimming shortened V by 5 bases and J by 3 bases, and 16 bases separated the two germline ends.

About this clone itself: Other DNA sequences of this sample code for an identical CDR3. The gene calls are TRBV2 and TRBJ2-5; D gene unclear. Germline CDR1 SNHLY, CDR2 FYNNEI. This CDR3 has 14 amino acids. Deletions cut 1 base from V and 2 bases from J, with 8 bases between. The CDR3 nucleotides read TGTGCCAGCAGTGAAGGGCTCAATCAAGAGACCCAGTACTTC. Translating gives CASSEGLNQETQYF.

The rearrangement links TRBV6-5 to TRBJ1-3; unclear D gene. V lost 7 bases and J 3 bases, leaving 4 bases between the germline ends. CDR3 length: 11 residues. CDR1 and CDR2 from the germline V gene are MNHEY and SVGAGI. CDR3 DNA sequence: TGTGCCAGCAAACTTGGAAACACCATATATTTT. It translates to CASKLGNTIYF.

Details on this clone: The sample has other DNA sequences that encode this CDR3 too. V and J are TRBV28 and TRBJ1-2; possibly TRBD1 for D (5 bases). The length of the CDR3 is 13 residues. Germline loops: CDR1 MDHEN, CDR2 SYDVKM. V was pared by 6 bases and J by 2 bases, with 10 bases between. In DNA, the CDR3 is TGTGCCAGCAGCTTCAGGGCCAACTATGGCTACACCTTC. It encodes CASSFRANYGYTF.

As to this clone: Within the sample, other DNA sequences also encode this same CDR3. The V and J genes are TRBV5-4 and TRBJ1-3; D is ambiguous. The ends were cut back, 0 bases at V and 3 bases at J, with 1 base in the middle. The CDR3 loop spans 12 amino acids. From germline, CDR1 is SGHNT and CDR2 YYREEE (reference sequence). For the CDR3, the DNA is TGTGCCAGCAGCTTGGATGGAAACACCATATATTTT. As protein: CASSLDGNTIYF. Together with reference TRBV5-4 and TRBJ1-3, the CDR3 gives the full variable domain: ETGVTQSPTHLIKTRGQQVTLRCSSQSGHNTVSWYQQALGQGPQFIFQYYREEENGRGNFPPRFSGLQFPNYSSELNVNALELDDSALYLCASSLDGNTIYFGEGSWLTVV.

The chain is built from TRBV27 and TRBJ2-2; D may be TRBD2 (5 bases). The V gene lost 3 bases and the J gene lost 3 bases, with 17 bases spanning the gap. Germline V gives CDR1 MNHEY, CDR2 SMNVEV (reference sequence). The CDR3 extends over 17 amino acids. Here the CDR3 reads CASSLRADPRHTGELFF. The CDR3 bases are TGTGCCAGCAGTTTGCGGGCGGACCCCCGGCACACCGGGGAGCTGTTTTTT.

The rearrangement links TRBV10-3 to TRBJ1-5; perhaps TRBD1 as D (6 bases). Germline V gene sequence: CDR1 ENHRY, CDR2 SYGVKD. This CDR3 spans 15 amino acids. The V end lost 0 bases, the J end lost 5 bases, and 11 bases lay between the germline ends. In DNA, the CDR3 is TGTGCCATCAGTGAGTCGGGGGGGGGCGATCAGCCCCAGCATTTT. The encoded protein is CAISESGGGDQPQHF.